The 32 T cell receptor beta chains listed next were all sequenced from one sample in a study of monozygotic twins with inflammatory bowel disease. TCRdb reprocessed the 5' RACE reads and keeps a single row for each CDR3 protein, giving no DNA. The sample holds fewer than 400,000 distinct CDR3 sequences. Sequenced sample: blood. All receptors derive from a human donor with ulcerative colitis or Crohn's disease, or a healthy co-twin of an affected twin (not recorded which).

This chain uses TRBV20-1 with TRBJ2-1; absent DNA, TCRdb's TRBD2 call cannot be checked. The V gene's germline CDR1 is DFQATT and CDR2 SNEGSKA (reference sequence). CDR3 length: 15 residues. The CDR3 protein is CSASRATYSYNEQFF.

J is TRBJ2-3 and V is TRBV5-1; TCRdb calls TRBD2, which cannot be checked without DNA. From germline, CDR1 is SGHRS and CDR2 YFSETQ. The CDR3 extends over 17 amino acids. CDR3 loop: CASSLPPGTSGTDTQYF.

V gene TRBV28 combines with J gene TRBJ2-7; TCRdb calls TRBD1, which cannot be checked without DNA. The CDR3 contains 14 residues. CDR1 MDHEN and CDR2 SYDVKM come from the germline V gene. CDR3: CASRQRRAGVEQYF.

The chain employs TRBV7-9 and TRBJ2-2. The CDR3 is made up of 14 amino acids. Germline V gives CDR1 SEHNR, CDR2 FQNEAQ (reference sequence). CDR3 in amino acids: CASSSGGDTGELFF. The full variable domain, in which reference TRBV7-9 and TRBJ2-2 provide the parts outside the CDR3, is DTGVSQNPRHKITKRGQNVTFRCDPISEHNRLYWYRQTLGQGPEFLTYFQNEAQLEKSRLLSDRFSAERPKGSFSTLEIQRTEQGDSAMYLCASSSGGDTGELFFGEGSRLTVL.

The chain recombines TRBV18 with TRBJ2-1. In germline, CDR1 is KGHSH, CDR2 LQKENI. This CDR3 region has 11 residues. This CDR3 reads CASSPRGEQFF.

This chain's CDR3 is CASSLREGGNQPQHF. V and J are TRBV7-9 and TRBJ1-5. The germline gives CDR1 SEHNR, CDR2 FQNEAQ (reference sequence). CDR3 length equals 15 residues.

The V gene is TRBV3-1, the J gene TRBJ1-1; TCRdb selects TRBD1, and the lack of DNA leaves this call unchecked. This CDR3 region has 14 residues. CDR1 is LGHDT, CDR2 YNNKEL, per germline (reference sequence). CDR3 amino acids: CASSLQGPLSEAFF.

The V and J genes are TRBV7-2 and TRBJ2-3; TCRdb lists TRBD2, though no DNA is available to test this call. In germline, CDR1 is SGHTA, CDR2 FQGNSA. The CDR3 loop spans 16 amino acids. The CDR3 loop reads CASSLLAGGSTDTQYF.

This chain uses TRBV12-3 or TRBV12-4 with TRBJ1-1; TCRdb selects TRBD1, and the lack of DNA leaves this call unchecked. The CDR3 is 15 residues long. CDR3 in amino acids: CASSFVDRLNTEAFF.

The V and J genes are TRBV6-5 and TRBJ2-3; the D call of TRBD2 rests on TCRdb alone, since no DNA is present to check it. Germline V gives CDR1 MNHEY, CDR2 SVGAGI. CDR3 length: 16 residues. CDR3 loop: CASSNIAPGRADTQYF.

The chain joins TRBV7-9 to TRBJ2-1; TCRdb selects TRBD1, and the lack of DNA leaves this call unchecked. CDR1 is SEHNR and CDR2 is FQNEAQ in the germline V gene (reference sequence). The CDR3 length is 14 residues. This chain's CDR3 is CASSLGPGGNEQFF.

The gene calls are TRBV20-1 and TRBJ2-5. Germline-derived CDR1 and CDR2 are DFQATT and SNEGSKA (reference sequence). The CDR3 loop spans 12 amino acids. CDR3 amino acids: CSARESFETQYF.

The chain couples TRBV5-5 to TRBJ2-1; the D call of TRBD1 rests on TCRdb alone, since no DNA is present to check it. The CDR3 is made up of 12 amino acids. The germline gives CDR1 SGHKS, CDR2 YYEKEE (reference sequence). The CDR3 loop reads CASSFPENEQFF. The full variable domain, with the rest looked up from reference TRBV5-5 and TRBJ2-1, is DAGVTQSPTHLIKTRGQQVTLRCSPISGHKSVSWYQQVLGQGPQFIFQYYEKEERGRGNFPDRFSARQFPNYSSELNVNALLLGDSALYLCASSFPENEQFFGPGTRLTVL.

The chain has TRBV27 and TRBJ1-1. The CDR3 is 12 residues long. Looked up from germline, CDR1 is MNHEY and CDR2 is SMNVEV (reference sequence). The CDR3 protein is CASMRVGTEAFF.

This chain links TRBV10-3 with TRBJ1-5. CDR1 and CDR2 from the germline V gene are ENHRY and SYGVKD. The CDR3 sequence is 15 residues long. CDR3 in amino acids: CAISPDSLSNQPQHF.

The chain combines TRBV18 with TRBJ2-1; there is no DNA to check the TCRdb D call of TRBD2. This CDR3 has 14 amino acids. Germline loops: CDR1 KGHSH, CDR2 LQKENI. This CDR3 is CASSSASGYNEQFF.

J is TRBJ1-4 and V is TRBV18. The CDR3 is made up of 12 amino acids. CDR1 and CDR2 (germline): KGHSH, LQKENI. This CDR3 is CASSPSGEKLFF.

CDR3 residues: CSVPLPGGWFF. The gene calls are TRBV29-1 and TRBJ2-1; the TRBD1 assignment by TCRdb is unverifiable without DNA. Germline V gene sequence: CDR1 SQVTM, CDR2 ANQGSEA. The CDR3 consists of 11 residues.

The V gene is TRBV18, the J gene TRBJ2-2; lacking DNA, the TRBD2 call made by TCRdb goes unchecked. Germline loops: CDR1 KGHSH, CDR2 LQKENI. CDR3 size: 15 residues. CDR3 in amino acids: CASTPSTSGIRELFF.

This rearrangement joins TRBV5-1 to TRBJ1-1. The germline V gene has CDR1 SGHRS and CDR2 YFSETQ. This CDR3 has 14 amino acids. The CDR3 spells CASSTGRLNTEAFF.

V gene TRBV14 combines with J gene TRBJ1-6; TCRdb names TRBD1, which stays unverified in the absence of DNA. The CDR3 runs to 16 residues. The germline gives CDR1 SGHDN, CDR2 FVKESK. The CDR3 reads CASSVRTASYNSPLHF.

This chain uses TRBV5-6 with TRBJ2-3. Germline V gene lookup returns CDR1 SGHDT and CDR2 YYEEEE. The CDR3 spans 14 residues. CDR3: CASSLVYPADTQYF.

J is TRBJ2-7 and V is TRBV7-8; TCRdb outputs TRBD1, but without DNA this stays unchecked. The CDR3 runs 14 residues. Per the germline V gene, CDR1 is SGHVS and CDR2 is FQNEAQ. This CDR3 reads CASSLRTGASEQYF.

The V gene is TRBV27, the J gene TRBJ2-5. The CDR3 extends over 16 amino acids. CDR1 is MNHEY and CDR2 is SMNVEV in the germline V gene (reference sequence). The CDR3 protein is CASSLSFPGSIMGQYF.

J is TRBJ1-5 and V is TRBV6-1; absent DNA, TCRdb's TRBD1 call cannot be checked. CDR3 size: 14 residues. Germline loops: CDR1 MNHNS, CDR2 SASEGT. The CDR3 protein is CASSSRTDGRPQHF.

The rearrangement links TRBV6-5 to TRBJ2-3; absent DNA, TCRdb's TRBD2 call cannot be checked. From germline, CDR1 is MNHEY and CDR2 SVGAGI. The CDR3 consists of 15 residues. The CDR3 sequence: CASSYSWAEAGTQYF.

The chain carries TRBV7-9 and TRBJ2-7; TCRdb gives TRBD1 as the D gene, but with no DNA this cannot be confirmed. CDR3 length equals 14 residues. CDR1 SEHNR and CDR2 FQNEAQ come from the germline V gene (reference sequence). CDR3 in amino acids: CASSSGQGYWEQYF.

The chain employs TRBV12-3 or TRBV12-4 and TRBJ2-5. This CDR3 has 15 amino acids. CDR3 in amino acids: CASSLALGYQETQYF.

This chain links TRBV5-1 with TRBJ2-5; TCRdb gives TRBD1 as the D gene, but with no DNA this cannot be confirmed. Germline V gene data show CDR1 as SGHRS and CDR2 as YFSETQ. The CDR3 loop spans 17 amino acids. CDR3 loop: CASSLGVRTVGQETQYF.

This chain links TRBV29-1 with TRBJ2-3. This CDR3 has 12 amino acids. Germline lookup yields CDR1 SQVTM and CDR2 ANQGSEA. This CDR3 is CSVEQVEDTQYF.

The J gene is TRBJ2-2, the V gene TRBV4-3. Germline V gene data show CDR1 as LGHNA and CDR2 as YSLEER. The CDR3 is 15 residues long. Here the CDR3 reads CASSQDRMTSGELFF.

V usage is TRBV20-1 and J usage is TRBJ1-5; the TRBD1 assignment by TCRdb is unverifiable without DNA. This CDR3 has 16 residues. Germline V gives CDR1 DFQATT, CDR2 SNEGSKA (reference sequence). CDR3 amino acids: CSARVTMGGLDQPQHF.